This entry lists 10 T cell receptor beta chains sequenced from one sample in a study of blood T cell repertoires in COVID-19. Assay used: immunoSEQ multiplex PCR; TCRdb lists only in-frame clones, some missing. Of 180,000 or so clones detected, approximately 80% appear once; the ten largest clones hold approximately 11%. The sequenced sample was peripheral blood. The origin of the receptors is a middle-aged woman with COVID-19, enrolled during active disease.

This clone occurred a few times. V usage is TRBV6-5 and J usage is TRBJ1-2, with D perhaps matching TRBD1 (5 bases). The ends were cut back, 5 bases at V and 1 base at J, with 14 bases in the middle. The CDR3 is 15 amino acids. Looked up from germline, CDR1 is MNHEY and CDR2 is SVGAGI. The CDR3 DNA sequence: TGTGCCAGCAGTCCTACTCCGGGACTTAACTATGGCTACACCTTC. This translates into CASSPTPGLNYGYTF.

A single count supports this clone. The chain recombines TRBV10-3 with TRBJ1-1, with TRBD1 identical over 7 bases. Trimming removed 3 bases from V and 3 bases from J; junction bases left unmatched: 4. This CDR3 spans 14 amino acids. The germline V gene has CDR1 ENHRY and CDR2 SYGVKD. CDR3 protein: CAISDRDRDTEAFF. The CDR3 coding sequence is TGTGCCATCAGTGATCGGGACAGAGACACTGAAGCTTTCTTT.

This clone turned up a few times. The genes are TRBV11-2 and TRBJ2-1, with a weak D call TRBD2 (5 bases). V was cut by 2 bases and J by 6 bases, with 11 bases left in between. The CDR3 extends over 14 amino acids. From germline, CDR1 is SGHAT and CDR2 FQNNGV. Here the CDR3 reads CASSLLTKGNEQFF. CDR3 bases: TGTGCCAGCAGCTTACTGACTAAGGGCAATGAGCAGTTCTTC.

The gene calls are TRBV6-5 and TRBJ2-1, with 12 bases that match TRBD2. CDR1 and CDR2 (germline): MNHEY, SVGAGI. This CDR3 has 16 amino acids. V lost 2 bases, J lost 2 bases, and 1 base stayed unmatched. The CDR3 sequence: CASSYRTSGTYNEQFF. In DNA, the CDR3 is TGTGCCAGCAGTTACCGGACTAGCGGGACCTACAATGAGCAGTTCTTC.

Ten or more counts support this clone. J is TRBJ2-7 and V is TRBV4-1; tentative D call: TRBD2 (5 bases). The CDR3 sequence is 15 residues long. Germline V gene sequence: CDR1 MGHRA, CDR2 YSYEKL. V lost 6 bases and J lost 4, with 19 bases in between. The CDR3 reads CASSRTITSGYEQYF. The CDR3 DNA sequence: TGCGCCAGCAGTCGAACAATAACTAGTGGGTACGAGCAGTACTTC.

This chain joins TRBV7-3 and TRBJ2-3, with 11 bases fitting TRBD2. The CDR3 spans 15 residues. V was clipped by 5 bases and J by 6 bases; unmatched bases: 7. The germline CDR1 and CDR2 sequences are SGHTA and FQGTGA. CDR3 nucleotides: TGTGCCAGCAGCGAACTAGCGGGGGTGGCGGATACGCAGTATTTT. Its translation is CASSELAGVADTQYF. The full variable domain, rest sourced from reference TRBV7-3 and TRBJ2-3, is GAGVSQTPSNKVTEKGKYVELRCDPISGHTALYWYRQSLGQGPEFLIYFQGTGAADDSGLPNDRFFAVRPEGSVSTLKIQRTERGDSAVYLCASSELAGVADTQYFGPGTRLTVL.

CDR3 sequence reads: CASSDRPGQGKSPLHF. CDR3 DNA: TGTGCCAGCAGTGACCGTCCCGGACAGGGGAAGTCACCCCTCCACTTT. The rearrangement uses TRBV6-1 and TRBJ1-6; 9 nucleotides align to TRBD1. Trimming took 3 bases from V and 10 from J; bases not matched to a gene: 10. Germline V gene lookup returns CDR1 MNHNS and CDR2 SASEGT. The CDR3 is 16 residues long.

The CDR3 DNA is TGTGCCAGCAGCTCCGGACTACTAGATACGCAGTATTTT. Its protein is CASSSGLLDTQYF. This chain joins TRBV11-2 and TRBJ2-3; possibly TRBD2 for D (6 bases). The CDR3 covers 13 residues. V gave up 4 bases and J gave up 5 bases, with 10 bases separating them. CDR1 SGHAT and CDR2 FQNNGV come from the germline V gene.

CDR3 DNA sequence: TGCGCCAGCAGCCAAGATTTTGGTGGACTAGCGGGTGAGCAGTACGTC. This translates into CASSQDFGGLAGEQYV. This chain connects TRBV4-1 to TRBJ2-7; 11 nucleotides line up with TRBD2. J gave up 7 bases and V 0 bases, and 8 bases lay outside the gene matches. The CDR3 sequence is 16 residues long. Germline CDR1 and CDR2: MGHRA and YSYEKL.

This chain joins TRBV19 and TRBJ2-7, with D possibly TRBD1 on 6 matching bases. In germline, CDR1 is LNHDA, CDR2 SQIVND (reference sequence). V lost 8 bases to trimming and J lost 3 bases, with 14 bases between them. This CDR3 has 13 residues. CDR3 sequence (DNA): TGTGCCAGTGGTCAGGGGATTCTCTACGAGCAGTACTTC. Translation: CASGQGILYEQYF.